This is a list of T cell receptor beta chains from one sample in a study of molecular identifiers for immune sequencing clone quantification. TCRdb called the PCR reads again in MiXCR, with one record for every CDR3 protein. Of about 320,000 distinct CDR3 sequences in the sample, around 21% were seen once. Material: naive CD8+ T cells from blood, with Jurkat cell RNA spiked in. The receptor source for this set is a human donor in good health. Some libraries in this study had Jurkat cell RNA spiked in. Both conserved end residues are part of each CDR3. Fields, in order: V gene, J gene, D gene, clone size, CDR3 protein, CDR3 DNA. The D gene is left open where the match is weak. Some rows mark clone size as missing; the rest say once, few, many or name a class of expanded clone.

>TRBV7-9|TRBJ2-1|TRBD1|many
CASSLQGQFLRF
TGTGCCAGCAGCCTTCAGGGACAGTTTTTACGGTTC
>TRBV4-1|TRBJ2-1|TRBD2|many
CASSQEGRADEQFF
TGCGCCAGCAGCCAAGAGGGGAGGGCCGATGAGCAGTTCTTC
>TRBV19|TRBJ1-3|.|many
CASSNGISGNTIYF
TGTGCCAGTAGTAATGGAATCTCTGGAAACACCATATATTTT
>TRBV6-6|TRBJ2-7|.|many
CASSYDWDEQYF
TGTGCCAGCAGTTACGATTGGGACGAGCAGTACTTC
>TRBV20-1|TRBJ1-1|TRBD1|many
CSAADRGYPEAFF
TGCAGTGCTGCGGACAGGGGGTACCCTGAAGCTTTCTTT
>TRBV7-2|TRBJ2-7|TRBD1|many
CASSLTGGDYEQYF
TGTGCCAGCAGCTTGACAGGGGGCGACTACGAGCAGTACTTC
>TRBV19|TRBJ2-7|TRBD1|many
CASSLTGTGVGQYF
TGTGCCAGTAGCTTGACCGGGACAGGGGTTGGGCAGTACTTC
>TRBV12-3/TRBV12-4|TRBJ2-3|.|few
CTSSFPVSVSSNTDTRYF
TGTACCAGCAGTTTCCCCGTATCCGTGTCCTCGAACACAGATACGCGGTATTTT
>TRBV28|TRBJ2-4|.|few
CASSLGAHSIQYF
TGTGCCAGCAGTTTGGGTGCCCACTCCATTCAGTACTTC
>TRBV4-2|TRBJ1-2|.|few
CASSQELTPGDGYTF
TGTGCCAGCAGCCAAGAGTTAACCCCCGGCGATGGCTACACCTTC
>TRBV28|TRBJ2-3|TRBD1|.
CASSRTGMGTDTQYF
TGTGCCAGCAGCCGGACAGGGATGGGCACAGATACGCAGTATTTT
>TRBV7-9|TRBJ1-5|.|many
CASSLWDQPQHF
TGTGCCAGCAGCTTATGGGATCAGCCCCAGCATTTT
>TRBV7-6|TRBJ2-3|TRBD2|.
CASCLVGSGGSTDTQYF
TGTGCCAGCTGCTTAGTAGGTAGCGGGGGGTCCACAGATACGCAGTATTTT
>TRBV4-3|TRBJ2-3|.|many
CASSQVEADTQYF
TGCGCCAGCAGCCAAGTTGAGGCTGACACGCAGTATTTT
>TRBV27|TRBJ2-7|.|few
CASSFPSGEQYF
TGTGCCAGCAGTTTCCCATCGGGGGAGCAGTACTTC
>TRBV25-1|TRBJ1-2|.|few
CASSRSDRVYGYTF
TGTGCCAGCAGTAGATCAGACCGGGTCTATGGCTACACCTTC
>TRBV5-6|TRBJ2-5|TRBD1|few
CASSLETGTGQETQYF
TGTGCCAGCAGCTTGGAAACCGGGACAGGGCAAGAGACCCAGTACTTC
>TRBV6-2/TRBV6-3|TRBJ2-2|.|many
CASSYLLTGELFF
TGTGCCAGCAGCTATCTCCTGACCGGGGAGCTGTTTTTT
>TRBV30|TRBJ2-3|TRBD2|.
CAWSTGTSGITDTQYF
TGTGCCTGGAGTACCGGGACTAGCGGGATCACAGATACGCAGTATTTT
>TRBV6-1|TRBJ2-7|TRBD2|many
CASKGSGGKTYEQYF
TGTGCCAGCAAGGGAAGCGGGGGGAAGACCTACGAGCAGTACTTC
>TRBV12-5|TRBJ2-7|TRBD2|.
CANGLYGTSTEQYF
TGTGCTAATGGCCTCTATGGGACTAGCACCGAGCAGTACTTC
>TRBV7-2|TRBJ2-1|TRBD2|many
CASSFRLAGYGEQFF
TGTGCCAGCAGCTTTAGACTAGCGGGATATGGTGAGCAGTTCTTC
>TRBV7-9|TRBJ2-7|.|.
CASSAASYEQYF
TGTGCCAGCAGCGCCGCCTCCTACGAGCAGTACTTC
>TRBV7-8|TRBJ1-5|.|many
CASSSGWSNQPQHF
TGTGCCAGCAGCTCAGGATGGAGCAATCAGCCCCAGCATTTT
>TRBV5-1|TRBJ2-7|TRBD2|few
CASSHAGLADYGQYF
TGCGCCAGCAGCCACGCGGGACTAGCCGACTACGGGCAGTACTTC
>TRBV14|TRBJ2-3|TRBD2|many
CATSFGASGPSVTQYF
TGTGCCACTTCCTTTGGGGCTAGCGGGCCCTCTGTCACGCAGTATTTT
>TRBV27|TRBJ2-5|.|.
CAGRADEGGETQYF
TGTGCCGGCAGGGCGGACGAGGGGGGGGAGACCCAGTACTTC
>TRBV27|TRBJ1-1|.|many
CASSLYPGTEAFF
TGTGCCAGCAGTTTGTATCCAGGTACTGAAGCTTTCTTT
>TRBV29-1|TRBJ2-7|TRBD2|many
CSVGLAGVRGYEQYF
TGCAGCGTTGGCCTAGCGGGAGTAAGGGGCTACGAGCAGTACTTC
>TRBV7-9|TRBJ2-3|.|many
CASSSRSYRGDTQYF
TGTGCCAGCAGCTCCCGCTCCTATCGCGGGGATACGCAGTATTTT
>TRBV28|TRBJ1-1|TRBD1|many
CASSPHRGVNTEAFF
TGTGCCAGCAGTCCACACAGGGGGGTGAACACTGAAGCTTTCTTT
>TRBV4-1|TRBJ2-7|.|many
CASSQVLTGIYEQYF
TGCGCCAGCAGCCAAGTTCTTACAGGGATCTACGAGCAGTACTTC
>TRBV29-1|TRBJ1-2|.|many
CSVERTGINYGYTF
TGCAGCGTTGAACGTACAGGGATTAACTATGGCTACACCTTC